This TCR beta chain was observed in a study of CD8 T cells in Susac syndrome. CD8+ and CD4+ T cells circulating in blood were sequenced for TCR beta. Healthy donors served as age- and sex-matched controls. Reverse transcription used roughly 0.45 to 1 ug RNA and random hexamers. The TCR beta CDR3 was amplified by immunoSEQ multiplex PCR across 54 Vbeta, 13 Jbeta. Using its own MiXCR run on the immunoSEQ multiplex PCR reads, TCRdb lists one record per CDR3 protein. The sample includes approximately 150,000 distinct CDR3 sequences, around 90% of them seen just once. From germline, CDR1 is SNHLY and CDR2 FYNNEI. The J segment lost 4 bases and the V segment lost 8 bases, leaving 10 bases of the junction unmatched. The CDR3 has 14 amino acids.

The clonotype comes from a human donor in good health. This chain connects TRBV2 to TRBJ1-1, with 7 bases identical to TRBD1. Sequencing was performed on CD4+ T cells from PBMCs. CDR3 sequence: CASGRQGFGTEAFF. The CDR3 nucleotides are TGTGCCAGCGGACGACAGGGTTTTGGCACTGAAGCTTTCTTT.